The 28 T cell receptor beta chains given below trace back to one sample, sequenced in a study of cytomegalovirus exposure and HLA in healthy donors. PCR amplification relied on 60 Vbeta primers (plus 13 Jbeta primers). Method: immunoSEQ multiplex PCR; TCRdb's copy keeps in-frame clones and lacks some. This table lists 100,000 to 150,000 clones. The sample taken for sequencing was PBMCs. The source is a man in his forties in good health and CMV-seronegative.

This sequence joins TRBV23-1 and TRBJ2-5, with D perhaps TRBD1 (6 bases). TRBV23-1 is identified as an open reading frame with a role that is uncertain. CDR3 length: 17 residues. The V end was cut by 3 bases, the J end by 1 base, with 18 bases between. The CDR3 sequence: CASSHSTTGGPQETQYF. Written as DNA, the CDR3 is TGCGCCAGCAGTCATTCGACGACAGGTGGACCCCAAGAGACCCAGTACTTC.

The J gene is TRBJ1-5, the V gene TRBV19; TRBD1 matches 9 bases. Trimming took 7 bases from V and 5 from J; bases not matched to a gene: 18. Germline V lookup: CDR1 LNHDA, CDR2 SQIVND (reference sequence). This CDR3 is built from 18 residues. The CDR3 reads CASTTGPGQGALHQPQHF. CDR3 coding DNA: TGTGCCAGTACCACGGGACCGGGACAGGGAGCCCTCCATCAGCCCCAGCATTTT.

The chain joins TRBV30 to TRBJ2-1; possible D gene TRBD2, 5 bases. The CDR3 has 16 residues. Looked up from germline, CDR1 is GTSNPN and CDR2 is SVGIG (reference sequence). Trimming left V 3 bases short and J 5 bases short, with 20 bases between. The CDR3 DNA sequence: TGTGCCTGGAGACCCCAAAAGGCGGGCGGAGACAATGAGCAGTTCTTC. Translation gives CAWRPQKAGGDNEQFF.

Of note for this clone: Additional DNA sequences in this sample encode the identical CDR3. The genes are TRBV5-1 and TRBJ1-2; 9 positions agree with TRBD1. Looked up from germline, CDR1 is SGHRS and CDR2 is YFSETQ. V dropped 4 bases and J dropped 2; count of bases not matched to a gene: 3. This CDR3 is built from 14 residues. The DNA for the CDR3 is TGCGCCAGCAGCCCGGGGACAGGGAACTATGGCTACACCTTC. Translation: CASSPGTGNYGYTF.

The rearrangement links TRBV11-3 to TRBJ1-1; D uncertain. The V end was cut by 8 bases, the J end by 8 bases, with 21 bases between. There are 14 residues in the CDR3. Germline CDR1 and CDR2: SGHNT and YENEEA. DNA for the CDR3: TGTGCCAGCGGCTCGGGCCCTTGGGAGGGCGAAGCTTTCTTT. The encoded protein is CASGSGPWEGEAFF.

CDR3 amino acids: CASSLAGGKAGELFF. The CDR3 DNA follows: TGTGCCAGCAGCTTGGCAGGCGGGAAGGCCGGGGAGCTGTTTTTT. The genes are TRBV5-5 and TRBJ2-2, with D perhaps TRBD2 (6 bases). The CDR3 contains 15 residues. In germline, CDR1 is SGHKS, CDR2 YYEKEE (reference sequence). Trimming stripped 0 bases from V and 6 bases from J, with 12 bases between.

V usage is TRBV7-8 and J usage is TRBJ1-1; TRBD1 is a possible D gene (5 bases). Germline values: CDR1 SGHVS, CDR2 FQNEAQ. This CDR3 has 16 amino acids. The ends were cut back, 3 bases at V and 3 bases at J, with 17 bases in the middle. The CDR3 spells CASSFNMGGGYTEAFF. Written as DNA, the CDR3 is TGTGCCAGCAGCTTCAATATGGGGGGAGGGTACACTGAAGCTTTCTTT.

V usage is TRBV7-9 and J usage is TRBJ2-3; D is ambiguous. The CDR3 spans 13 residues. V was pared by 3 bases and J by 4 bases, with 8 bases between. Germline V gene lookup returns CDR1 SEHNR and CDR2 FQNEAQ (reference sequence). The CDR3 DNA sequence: TGTGCCAGCAGCTTTTACCAGGCAGATACGCAGTATTTT. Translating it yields CASSFYQADTQYF.

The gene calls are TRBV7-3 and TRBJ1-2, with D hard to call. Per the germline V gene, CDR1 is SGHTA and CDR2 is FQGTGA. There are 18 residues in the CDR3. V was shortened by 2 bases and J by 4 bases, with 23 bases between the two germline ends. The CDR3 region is CASSLGPPSFAPFYGYTF. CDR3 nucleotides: TGTGCCAGCAGCTTAGGCCCTCCATCATTTGCCCCTTTCTATGGCTACACCTTC.

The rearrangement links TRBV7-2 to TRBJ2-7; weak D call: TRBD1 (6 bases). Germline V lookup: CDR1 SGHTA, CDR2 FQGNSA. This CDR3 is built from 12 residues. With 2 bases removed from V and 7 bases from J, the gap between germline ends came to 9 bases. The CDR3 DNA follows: TGTGCCAGCAGCTTATTACAGGGAGAGCAGTACTTC. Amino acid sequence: CASSLLQGEQYF.

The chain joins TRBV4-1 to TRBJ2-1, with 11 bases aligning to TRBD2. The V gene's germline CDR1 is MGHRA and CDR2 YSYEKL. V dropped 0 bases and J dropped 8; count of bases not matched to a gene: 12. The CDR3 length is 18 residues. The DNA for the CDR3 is TGCGCCAGCAGCCAAGATCGAACTAGCGGGAGTAGAGACGATGAGCAGTTCTTC. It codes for CASSQDRTSGSRDDEQFF.

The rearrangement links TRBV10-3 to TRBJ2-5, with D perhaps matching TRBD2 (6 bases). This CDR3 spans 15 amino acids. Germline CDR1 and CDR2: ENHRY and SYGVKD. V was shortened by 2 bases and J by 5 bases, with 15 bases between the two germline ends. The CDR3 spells CAISEGGGARETQYF. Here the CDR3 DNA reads TGTGCCATCAGTGAGGGTGGAGGGGCTCGGGAGACCCAGTACTTC.

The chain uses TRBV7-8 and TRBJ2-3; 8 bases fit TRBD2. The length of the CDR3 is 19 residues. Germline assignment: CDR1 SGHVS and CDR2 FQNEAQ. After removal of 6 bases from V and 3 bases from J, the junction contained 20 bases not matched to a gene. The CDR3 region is CASRKRTALSGNVTDTQYF. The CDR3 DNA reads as TGTGCCAGCAGAAAACGGACGGCCCTTAGCGGGAATGTTACAGATACGCAGTATTTT. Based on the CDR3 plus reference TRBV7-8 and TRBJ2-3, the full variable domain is GAGVSQSPRYKVAKRGQDVALRCDPISGHVSLFWYQQALGQGPEFLTYFQNEAQLDKSGLPSDRFFAERPEGSVSTLKIQRTQQEDSAVYLCASRKRTALSGNVTDTQYFGPGTRLTVL.

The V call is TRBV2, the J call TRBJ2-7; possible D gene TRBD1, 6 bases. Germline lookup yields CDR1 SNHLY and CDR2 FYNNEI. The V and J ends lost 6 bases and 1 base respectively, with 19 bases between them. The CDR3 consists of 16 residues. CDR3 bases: TGTGCCAGCAGACCTCCACAGGGCGTGCGGTCCTACGAGCAGTACTTC. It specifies CASRPPQGVRSYEQYF.

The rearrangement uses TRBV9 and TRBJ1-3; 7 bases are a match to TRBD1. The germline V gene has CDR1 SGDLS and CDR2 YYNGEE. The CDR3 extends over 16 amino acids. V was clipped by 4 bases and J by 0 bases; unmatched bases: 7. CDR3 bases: TGTGCCAGCAGCCAGGGGGGCAGGAGCTCTGGAAACACCATATATTTT. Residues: CASSQGGRSSGNTIYF.

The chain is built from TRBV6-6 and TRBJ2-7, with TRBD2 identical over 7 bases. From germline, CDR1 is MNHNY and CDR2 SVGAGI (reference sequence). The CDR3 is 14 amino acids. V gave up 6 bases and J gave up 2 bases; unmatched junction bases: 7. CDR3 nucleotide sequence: TGTGCCAGCAGCCCCCCGGGACTACCCTACGAGCAGTACTTC. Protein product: CASSPPGLPYEQYF.

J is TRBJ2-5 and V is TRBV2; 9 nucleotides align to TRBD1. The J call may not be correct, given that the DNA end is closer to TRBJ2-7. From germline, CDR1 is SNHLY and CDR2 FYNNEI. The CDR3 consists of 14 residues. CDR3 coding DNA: TGTGCCAGCAGTGGACAGGGGGGAAATTACGAGCAGTACTTC. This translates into CASSGQGGNYEQYF.

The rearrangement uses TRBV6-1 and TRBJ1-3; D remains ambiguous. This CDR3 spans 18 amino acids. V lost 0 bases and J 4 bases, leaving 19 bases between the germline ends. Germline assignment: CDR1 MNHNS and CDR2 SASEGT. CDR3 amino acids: CASSEAPSGRITGNTIYF. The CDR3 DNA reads TGTGCCAGCAGTGAAGCTCCAAGCGGCCGGATAACGGGAAACACCATATATTTT.

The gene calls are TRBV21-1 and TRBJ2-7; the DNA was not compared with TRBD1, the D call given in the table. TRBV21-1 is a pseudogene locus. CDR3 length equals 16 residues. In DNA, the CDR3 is TGTGCCAGCAGCAGAAGGGGACAGGCTACCCCCTACGAGCAGTACTTC. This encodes CASSRRGQATPYEQYF.

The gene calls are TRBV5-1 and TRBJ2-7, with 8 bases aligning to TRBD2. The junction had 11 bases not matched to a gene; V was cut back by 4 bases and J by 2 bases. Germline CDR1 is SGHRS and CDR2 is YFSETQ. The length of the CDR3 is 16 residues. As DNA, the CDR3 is TGCGCCAGCAGCCGGGAACCCACTAGCGGACCCTACGAGCAGTACTTC. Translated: CASSREPTSGPYEQYF.

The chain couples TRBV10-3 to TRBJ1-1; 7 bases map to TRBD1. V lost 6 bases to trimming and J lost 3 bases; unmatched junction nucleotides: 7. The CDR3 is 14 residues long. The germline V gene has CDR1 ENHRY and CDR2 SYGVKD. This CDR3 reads CAISRQGRYTEAFF. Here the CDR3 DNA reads TGTGCCATCAGCCGACAGGGCAGGTACACTGAAGCTTTCTTT.

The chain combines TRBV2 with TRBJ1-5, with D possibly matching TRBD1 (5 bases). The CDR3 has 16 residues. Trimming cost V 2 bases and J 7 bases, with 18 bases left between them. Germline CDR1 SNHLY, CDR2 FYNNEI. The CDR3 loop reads CASSERAGSWGQPQHF. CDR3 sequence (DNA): TGTGCCAGCAGTGAAAGGGCAGGGTCCTGGGGCCAGCCCCAGCATTTT. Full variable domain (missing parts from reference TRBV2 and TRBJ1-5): EPEVTQTPSHQVTQMGQEVILRCVPISNHLYFYWYRQILGQKVEFLVSFYNNEISEKSEIFDDQFSVERPDGSNFTLKIRSTKLEDSAMYFCASSERAGSWGQPQHFGDGTRLSIL.

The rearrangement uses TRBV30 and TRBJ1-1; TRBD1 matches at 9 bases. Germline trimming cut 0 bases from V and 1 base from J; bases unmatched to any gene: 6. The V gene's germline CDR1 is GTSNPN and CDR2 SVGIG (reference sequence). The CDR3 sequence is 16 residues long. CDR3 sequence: CAWSVMGTGRNTEAFF. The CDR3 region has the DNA TGTGCCTGGAGTGTAATGGGGACAGGGAGGAACACTGAAGCTTTCTTT.

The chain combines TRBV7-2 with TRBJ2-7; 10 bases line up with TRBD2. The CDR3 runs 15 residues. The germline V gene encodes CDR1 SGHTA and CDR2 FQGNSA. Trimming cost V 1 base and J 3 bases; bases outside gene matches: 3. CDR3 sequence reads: CASSLEGLAYYEQYF. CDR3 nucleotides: TGTGCCAGCAGCTTAGAGGGACTAGCGTACTACGAGCAGTACTTC.

The CDR3, as DNA: TGCGCCAGCAGCTCACGACAGGCCCAAGAGACCCAGTACTTC. Amino acid sequence: CASSSRQAQETQYF. This chain joins TRBV5-1 and TRBJ2-5; the D gene is possibly TRBD1 (6 bases). This CDR3 has 14 amino acids. Per the germline V gene, CDR1 is SGHRS and CDR2 is YFSETQ. V gave up 3 bases and J gave up 1 base, with 10 bases separating them.

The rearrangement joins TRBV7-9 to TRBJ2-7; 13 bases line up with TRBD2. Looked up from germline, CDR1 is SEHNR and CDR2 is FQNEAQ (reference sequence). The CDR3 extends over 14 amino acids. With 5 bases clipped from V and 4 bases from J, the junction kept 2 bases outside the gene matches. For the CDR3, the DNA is TGTGCCAGCAGCCGGGGACTAGCGGGATACGAGCAGTACTTC. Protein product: CASSRGLAGYEQYF.

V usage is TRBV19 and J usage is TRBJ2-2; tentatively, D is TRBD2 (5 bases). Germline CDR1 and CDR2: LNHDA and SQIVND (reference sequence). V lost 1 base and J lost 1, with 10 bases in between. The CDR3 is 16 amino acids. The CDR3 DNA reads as TGTGCCAGTAGTATAGGGCCCGGGGTGAACACCGGGGAGCTGTTTTTT. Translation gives CASSIGPGVNTGELFF.

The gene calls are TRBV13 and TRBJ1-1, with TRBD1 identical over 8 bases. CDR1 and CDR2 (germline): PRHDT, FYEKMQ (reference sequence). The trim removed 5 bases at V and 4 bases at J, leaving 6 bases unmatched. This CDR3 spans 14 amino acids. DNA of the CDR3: TGTGCCAGCAGCACGGTGACAGGGGCCACTGAAGCTTTCTTT. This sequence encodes CASSTVTGATEAFF. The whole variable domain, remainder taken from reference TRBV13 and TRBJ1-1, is AAGVIQSPRHLIKEKRETATLKCYPIPRHDTVYWYQQGPGQDPQFLISFYEKMQSDKGSIPDRFSAQQFSDYHSELNMSSLELGDSALYFCASSTVTGATEAFFGQGTRLTVV.